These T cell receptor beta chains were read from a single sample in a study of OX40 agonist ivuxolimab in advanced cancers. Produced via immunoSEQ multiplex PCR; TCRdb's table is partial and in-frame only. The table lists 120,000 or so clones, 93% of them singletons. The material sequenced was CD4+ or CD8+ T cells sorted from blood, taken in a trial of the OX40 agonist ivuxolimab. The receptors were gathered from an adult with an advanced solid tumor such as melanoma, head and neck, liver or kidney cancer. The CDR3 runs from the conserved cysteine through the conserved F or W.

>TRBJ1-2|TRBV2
CASSVGQGPSGTF
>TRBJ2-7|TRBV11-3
CASSPGVQYF
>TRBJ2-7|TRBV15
CATSREGQGSYEQYF
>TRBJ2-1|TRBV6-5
CASRGEGRGEQFF
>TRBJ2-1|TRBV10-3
CAISVLGNEQFF
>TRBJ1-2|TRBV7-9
CASGLLTGHGYTF
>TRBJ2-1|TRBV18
CASSNQGGGQNEQFF
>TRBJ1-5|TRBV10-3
CAISLGGVGQPQHF
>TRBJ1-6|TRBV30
CAWKGRDNSPLHF
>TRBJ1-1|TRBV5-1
CASSLGRGVTEAFF
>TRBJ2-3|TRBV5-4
CASSPPGQQADTQYF
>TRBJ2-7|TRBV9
CASSVSGDAYEQYF
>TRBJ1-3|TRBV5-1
CASSFYGRGNTIYF
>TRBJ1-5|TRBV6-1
CASNRGRDWPQHF
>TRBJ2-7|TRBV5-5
CASSIAGQAFYEQYF
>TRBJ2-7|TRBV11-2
CASSLRPLGALSYEQYF
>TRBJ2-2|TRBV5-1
CASSSSGLATGELFF
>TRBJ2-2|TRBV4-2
CASSQDRGTNTGELFF
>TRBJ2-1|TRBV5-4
CASSSPGTGGSLEQFF
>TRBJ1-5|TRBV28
CASSLQPVAPRSNQPQHF
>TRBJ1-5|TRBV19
CASSMGRNQPQHF
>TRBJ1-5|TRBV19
CASSPSRNQPQHF
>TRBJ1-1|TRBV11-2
CASSLAMTGMNTEAFF
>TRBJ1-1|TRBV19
CASSIETGREAFF
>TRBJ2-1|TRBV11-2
CASTLSWGDEQFF
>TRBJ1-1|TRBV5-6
CASSFSPYTEAFF
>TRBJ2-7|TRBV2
CASSEEGSWTYEQYF
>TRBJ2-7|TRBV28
CASSLGGSVYEQYF
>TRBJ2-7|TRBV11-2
CASSPPWAYEQYF
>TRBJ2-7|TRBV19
CASSRDSPYEQYF
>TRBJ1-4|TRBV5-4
CASSPGGGKLFF
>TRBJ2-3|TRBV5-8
CASSYRTQDTQYF
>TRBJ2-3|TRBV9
CASSVGTGNTQYF
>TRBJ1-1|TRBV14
CASSQGGLMMNTEAFF
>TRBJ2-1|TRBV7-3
CASSPYNEQFF
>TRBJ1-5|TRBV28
CASGWRGFNQPQHF
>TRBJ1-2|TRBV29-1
CSVGSLNYGYTF
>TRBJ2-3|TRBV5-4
CASSFFGIQGQVISDTQYF
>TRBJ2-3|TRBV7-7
CASSSGSSLTDTQYF
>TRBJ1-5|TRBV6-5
CASMPGQRSNQPQHF
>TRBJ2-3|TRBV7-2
CASSSGEAASTQYF
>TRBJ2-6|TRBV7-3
CASSPQGARGANVLTF
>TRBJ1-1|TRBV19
CASSTKQGWGAFF
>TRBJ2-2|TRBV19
CASARLAGGGNGELFF
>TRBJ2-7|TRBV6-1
CASRVAGGISYEQYF
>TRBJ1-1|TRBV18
CASSPAGHEAFF
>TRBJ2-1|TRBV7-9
CASSPGGGPTLYNEQFF
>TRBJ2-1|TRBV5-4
CASTEGGGAYNEQFF
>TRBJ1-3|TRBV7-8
CASSSRTGSSGNTIYF
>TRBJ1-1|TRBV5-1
CASSLGQGRRNTEAFF